This T cell receptor beta chain was identified during a study of T cell responses to AZD1222 COVID-19 vaccine. Study findings and constraints: Repertoires were sampled only after the peak T cell response. Spike-wide coverage was observed for vaccine-associated CD4 TCRs, with dominant responses at 160-218 and 743-854.

The germline V gene encodes CDR1 MNHNS and CDR2 SASEGT. There are 13 residues in the CDR3. Between the trimmed V and J ends, which lost 2 bases and 5 bases, there was a span of 9 bases. Profiled with immunoSEQ multiplex PCR; TCRdb holds only in-frame clones, not every one. The sample consists of 15,000 to 20,000 clones, nearly 90% of them appearing once. About this clone: Its antigen is unidentified.

Sequenced material: peripheral blood, taken 28 days after the second AZD1222 dose. V and J are TRBV6-1 and TRBJ1-2; maybe TRBD1 (5 bases). The clonotype comes from an adult who received the AZD1222 COVID-19 vaccine. CDR3 nucleotides: TGTGCCAGCAGTGAACGGGGGGAATATGGCTACACCTTC. Its protein product is CASSERGEYGYTF.